This TCR beta chain was sequenced in a study of blood T cells in healthy people across ages. The sample, about 9.2 milliliters of peripheral blood, was drawn from each donor. Germline V gene lookup returns CDR1 SGHTA and CDR2 FQGNSA. There are 14 residues in the CDR3. V was pared by 7 bases and J by 1 base, with 13 bases between. Study-level findings and limits: Long-lived donors exceeded aged donors in naive CD4+ cells and diversity. Age advanced and TCR beta diversity per million T cells fell, roughly linearly.

Ten or more counts support this clonotype. Its antigen is not known. Next came a second PCR, run for about 6 to 12 cycles, which used a sample-barcoded 5' primer along with a J-beta primer mix. Per-sample output comprised a minimum of 2.5 million paired-end reads containing CDR3. TCRdb ran MiXCR on the 5' RACE reads and lists one entry per CDR3 protein. The table has about 1.8 million distinct CDR3 sequences, just under 50% seen once; the top ten hold approximately 2.1%. The sequence was collected from a woman aged 40 to 50 in good health. The specimen sequenced was blood. The V gene is TRBV7-2, the J gene TRBJ2-5, with a tentative D call TRBD1 (6 bases). The CDR3 spells CASTYWTVQETQYF. CDR3 DNA sequence: TGTGCCAGCACCTATTGGACAGTCCAAGAGACCCAGTACTTC. The full variable domain, in which reference TRBV7-2 and TRBJ2-5 provide the parts outside the CDR3, is GAGVSQSPSNKVTEKGKDVELRCDPISGHTALYWYRQSLGQGLEFLIYFQGNSAPDKSGLPSDRFSAERTGGSVSTLTIQRTQQEDSAVYLCASTYWTVQETQYFGPGTRLLVL.